This T cell receptor (beta chain) was profiled in a study of blood T cell repertoires in COVID-19 (dated by TCRdb to about 2020). Regarding the complete study: Collaborator samples came from the United States, Italy and Spain and covered acute and convalescent phases of COVID-19. The material from the prospective study consisted of cDNA or gDNA derived from T cells, B-cell-depleted T cells, or PBMCs. Deeply sampled blood TCRbeta repertoires from subjects exposed to, actively infected with, or recovered from COVID-19 were included in the dataset. The repertoires were made available in a free public database intended to serve as a resource for research on the immune response to SARS-CoV-2. Samples were obtained from the ongoing ImmuneRACE study (first 160 participants) and from 1,254 subjects provided by 6 global collaborators. Sample metadata almost always included a de-identified subject ID, COVID-19 status, age in years and sex. Where available, HLA class I and class II types were obtained from metadata supplied by the sample provider rather than from assay-based typing. General findings and caveats noted by the study authors: The amount of clinical and demographic metadata varied by source and participant and was provided uncurated.

At one collaborating source in Seattle, patients were enrolled during active infection and were followed longitudinally through the course of disease. Collaborating institutions collected whole blood in K2EDTA tubes following their own protocols. For TCRbeta analysis, collaborator samples were shipped as frozen whole blood, as isolated PBMCs, or as DNA extracted from either sample type. As for this clone: Its specific antigen is unknown. Nothing much larger sits one base from this clone, and base qualities are not available.

TCRbeta CDR3 regions were amplified from genomic DNA using the immunoSEQ Assay, a bias-controlled multiplex PCR. As for the original processing: The number of nucleated cells in each sample was estimated from the amplification of reference gene primers within the assay. To quantify the absolute abundance of each unique TCRbeta CDR3 rearrangement, sequence reads were collapsed and filtered. For each sample, productive Simpson clonality was calculated as the square root of Simpson's diversity index over productive rearrangements. TCRdb holds this immuneACCESS table with in-frame rearrangements only. Some clones are missing; in checked studies, unresolved V genes explain under half, and the rest has no known cause. The D gene and trimming were derived from the DNA, and the V and J assignments and clone size from that table. Within this sample are a few hundred thousand clones, with around nine tenths of them counted one time only. The ten largest make up 8.5% to 14% of the sample.

The junction shows trimming of 6 bases on V and 0 bases on J, and the gene matches do not reach 10 bases of it. Spanning cysteine to phenylalanine, the CDR3 consists of 18 amino acids. Only CDR3 DNA remains: 54 bases, in frame from the first base. The CDR1 and CDR2 encoded by the germline V gene are LGHNA and YNFKEQ. Recombination joined TRBV4-2 with TRBJ2-2; a stretch of 10 junction bases matches TRBD2. The sequence was collected from a woman aged 25 to 39 with COVID-19, enrolled during active disease. Sequenced sample: peripheral blood. The CDR3 region reads CASRVRRSGGANTGELFF. The nucleotide sequence reads TGTGCCAGCAGAGTGAGGCGAAGCGGGGGGGCGAACACCGGGGAGCTGTTTTTT.